The source of this T cell receptor (beta chain) is a study of regulatory T cells in long-lasting Graves disease. Investigators prepared the TCR beta libraries by applying iRepertoire HTBI primers and Arm-PCR of CDR3 regions. TCRdb itself ran the multiplex PCR reads through MiXCR, one entry per CDR3 protein. The sample shows hundreds of thousands of distinct CDR3 sequences, about 15% of them seen only once. Regarding the study as a whole: TRBV28, TRBJ1-2 and TRBJ2-5 emerged as the favored segments in persistent disease.

As to time point: newly diagnosed GD, antithyroid drugs for less than 3 months. The TCR library was made from RNA that had been extracted from PBMCs in TRIzol. This clonotype was picked up many times. The antigen remains undetermined. The germline V gene has CDR1 MNHNS and CDR2 SASEGT. The CDR3 length is 14 residues. V was trimmed by 5 bases and J by 1 base, leaving 11 bases between them. Another study also made use of these data, one on T cells in Graves' hyperthyroidism and ophthalmopathy.

The chain joins TRBV6-1 to TRBJ1-2; D not resolved. Sequenced material: peripheral blood mononuclear cells (PBMCs), taken at new diagnosis, from a patient treated with antithyroid drugs. This TCR came from a woman aged 25 to 39 with Graves disease. The CDR3 region has the DNA TGTGCCAGCAGTCCGCCGGGAGATAACTATGGCTACACCTTC. It codes for CASSPPGDNYGYTF.